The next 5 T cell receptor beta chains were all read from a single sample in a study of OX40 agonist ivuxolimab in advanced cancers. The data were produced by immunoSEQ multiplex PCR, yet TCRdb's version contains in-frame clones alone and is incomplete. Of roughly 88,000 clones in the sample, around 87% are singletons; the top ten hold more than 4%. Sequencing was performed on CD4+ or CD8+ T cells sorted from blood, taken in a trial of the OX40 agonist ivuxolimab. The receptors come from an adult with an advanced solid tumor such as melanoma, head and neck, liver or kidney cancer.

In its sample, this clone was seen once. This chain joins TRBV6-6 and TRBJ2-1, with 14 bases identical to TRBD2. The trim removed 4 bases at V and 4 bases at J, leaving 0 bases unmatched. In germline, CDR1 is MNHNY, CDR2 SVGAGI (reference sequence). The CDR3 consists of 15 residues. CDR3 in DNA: TGTGCCAGCAGTTGGACTAGCGGGGGGTACAATGAGCAGTTCTTC. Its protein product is CASSWTSGGYNEQFF.

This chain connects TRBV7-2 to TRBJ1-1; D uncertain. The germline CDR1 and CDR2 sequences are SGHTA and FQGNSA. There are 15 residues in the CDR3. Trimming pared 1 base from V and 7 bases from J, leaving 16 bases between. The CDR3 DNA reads TGTGCCAGCAGCTTAGGGATAGGTGGGGTAGGTGAAGCTTTCTTT. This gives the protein CASSLGIGGVGEAFF.

The DNA for the CDR3 is TGCGCCAGCAGCCCCTATAGCAATCAGCCCCAGCATTTT. Amino acids: CASSPYSNQPQHF. The rearrangement joins TRBV5-1 to TRBJ1-5; D is unclear. Germline CDR1 is SGHRS and CDR2 is YFSETQ. There are 13 residues in the CDR3. The germline V and J ends were trimmed by 4 bases and 0 bases, with 5 bases remaining between them.

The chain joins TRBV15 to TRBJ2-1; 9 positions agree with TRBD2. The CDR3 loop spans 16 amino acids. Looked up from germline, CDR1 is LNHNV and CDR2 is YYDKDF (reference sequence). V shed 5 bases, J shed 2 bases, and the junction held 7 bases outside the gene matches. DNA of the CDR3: TGTGCCACCAGCCCTAGAAGCGGGAGGCCCTACAATGAGCAGTTCTTC. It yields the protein CATSPRSGRPYNEQFF.

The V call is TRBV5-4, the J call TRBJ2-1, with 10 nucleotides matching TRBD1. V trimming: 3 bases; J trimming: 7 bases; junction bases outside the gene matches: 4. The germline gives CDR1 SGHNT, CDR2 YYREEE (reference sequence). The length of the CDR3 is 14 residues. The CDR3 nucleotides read TGTGCCAGCAGCTCGGGACAGGGGAGGAATGAGCAGTTCTTC. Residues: CASSSGQGRNEQFF.